The 21 T cell receptor beta chains below all came from one sample that was sequenced in a study of cytomegalovirus exposure and HLA in healthy donors. Use of 60 Vbeta and 13 Jbeta primers characterized the PCR. The method was immunoSEQ multiplex PCR; TCRdb's version includes in-frame clones alone and lacks a portion of them. The repertoire holds 170,000 or so clones, with around 77% as singletons. The source material was PBMCs. The origin of the receptors is a woman between 25 and 40 years old in good health and CMV-seronegative.

This chain uses TRBV2 with TRBJ2-7; TRBD2 matches at 12 bases. CDR3 length equals 14 residues. V was pared by 11 bases and J by 2 bases, with 7 bases of the junction left unmatched. Germline assignment: CDR1 SNHLY and CDR2 FYNNEI. The CDR3 loop reads CAGTSGGTTYEQYF. CDR3 nucleotides: TGTGCCGGCACTAGCGGGGGGACCACCTACGAGCAGTACTTC.

The genes are TRBV5-1 and TRBJ2-1, with TRBD2 matching 14 bases. Germline assignment: CDR1 SGHRS and CDR2 YFSETQ. CDR3 size: 16 residues. Trimming took 4 bases from V and 8 from J; bases not matched to a gene: 8. For the CDR3, the DNA is TGCGCCAGCAGCACGGGACTAGCGGGAGTTTGGGATGAGCAGTTCTTC. Its protein product is CASSTGLAGVWDEQFF.

J is TRBJ2-7 and V is TRBV27; TRBD1 agrees at 9 bases. This CDR3 contains 14 residues. After removal of 6 bases from V and 2 bases from J, the junction contained 5 bases not matched to a gene. From germline, CDR1 is MNHEY and CDR2 SMNVEV (reference sequence). This CDR3 reads CASRGTGKTYEQYF. DNA for the CDR3: TGTGCCAGCAGGGGGACAGGGAAAACCTACGAGCAGTACTTC.

The chain couples TRBV10-3 to TRBJ1-1; TRBD1 agrees at 7 bases. From germline, CDR1 is ENHRY and CDR2 SYGVKD. Trimming removed 10 bases from V and 7 bases from J; junction bases left unmatched: 6. The CDR3 loop spans 11 amino acids. CDR3 residues: CATQGDVEAFF. For the CDR3, the DNA is TGTGCCACCCAGGGGGATGTTGAAGCTTTCTTT.

The J gene is TRBJ1-1, the V gene TRBV7-2; possible D gene TRBD1, 6 bases. The CDR3 totals 15 residues. The V end lost 3 bases, the J end lost 5 bases, and 16 bases lay between the germline ends. The germline CDR1 and CDR2 sequences are SGHTA and FQGNSA. CDR3 nucleotide sequence: TGTGCCAGCAGCTTGCACCTACAGGGACTAACTGAAGCTTTCTTT. Protein sequence: CASSLHLQGLTEAFF.

This clone occurred a few times. The rearrangement links TRBV23-1 to TRBJ1-1, with 8 bases that match TRBD1. TRBV23-1 is an open reading frame whose function is uncertain. The CDR3 is 15 amino acids. The trim removed 7 bases at V and 14 bases at J, leaving 21 bases unmatched. The CDR3 region is CASISDRAKIPGWFF. CDR3 DNA sequence: TGCGCCAGCATTTCGGACAGGGCCAAAATTCCGGGTTGGTTCTTT.

A remark on this clone: The CDR3 ends on some other residue instead of the conserved phenylalanine or tryptophan, so this is likely a read error. Because the CDR3's place on the DNA is in doubt, the DNA is left out and the CDR3 is given as listed by TCRdb. The chain joins TRBV19 to TRBJ1-1; the table names TRBD1, a call not compared with the DNA. Germline loops: CDR1 LNHDA, CDR2 SQIVND (reference sequence). Ends included, the CDR3 has 10 residues. CDR3 region: CASSQMQGTS.

This sequence joins TRBV7-9 and TRBJ1-1; the D is unclear. In germline, CDR1 is SEHNR, CDR2 FQNEAQ (reference sequence). The CDR3 is made up of 13 amino acids. Trimming removed 1 base at V and 1 base at J, with 4 bases between. The CDR3 region is CASSLVQNTEAFF. Here the CDR3 DNA reads TGTGCCAGCAGCTTAGTACAGAACACTGAAGCTTTCTTT.

The chain carries TRBV9 and TRBJ1-5; D remains ambiguous. This CDR3 comprises 13 residues. Germline CDR1 and CDR2: SGDLS and YYNGEE. The ends were cut back, 4 bases at V and 3 bases at J, with 8 bases in the middle. DNA of the CDR3: TGTGCCAGCAGCACCTACGACAATCAGCCCCAGCATTTT. This sequence encodes CASSTYDNQPQHF. The full variable domain, its missing parts supplied by reference TRBV9 and TRBJ1-5, is DSGVTQTPKHLITATGQRVTLRCSPRSGDLSVYWYQQSLDQGLQFLIQYYNGEERAKGNILERFSAQQFPDLHSELNLSSLELGDSALYFCASSTYDNQPQHFGDGTRLSIL.

J is TRBJ2-1 and V is TRBV7-2, with 8 bases aligning to TRBD2. Germline V gene lookup returns CDR1 SGHTA and CDR2 FQGNSA. J was trimmed by 10 bases and V by 2 bases; bases with no gene match: 10. The length of the CDR3 is 15 residues. CDR3 sequence reads: CASSLSGTRMTEQFF. For the CDR3, the DNA is TGTGCCAGCAGCTTATCCGGGACTAGGATGACGGAGCAGTTCTTC.

The rearrangement uses TRBV7-8 and TRBJ1-5; D is possibly TRBD1 (6 bases). Germline V gene lookup returns CDR1 SGHVS and CDR2 FQNEAQ. V lost 5 bases and J lost 4, with 12 bases in between. This CDR3 comprises 14 residues. In DNA, the CDR3 is TGTGCCAGCAGCACATACGGACAGAATCAGCCCCAGCATTTT. Its translation is CASSTYGQNQPQHF.

This chain links TRBV5-4 with TRBJ2-5; 7 nucleotides match TRBD2. J was trimmed by 3 bases and V by 6 bases; bases with no gene match: 2. Germline loops: CDR1 SGHNT, CDR2 YYREEE (reference sequence). The CDR3 sequence is 12 residues long. The CDR3 protein is CASTGLEETQYF. The CDR3 coding sequence is TGTGCCAGCACCGGACTAGAAGAGACCCAGTACTTC.

This sequence joins TRBV7-9 and TRBJ1-4, with 10 bases lining up with TRBD1. Germline CDR1 reads SEHNR; CDR2 reads FQNEAQ (reference sequence). This CDR3 has 16 residues. Trimming removed 5 bases from V and 17 bases from J; junction bases left unmatched: 20. In DNA, the CDR3 is TGTGCCAGCAGCCCCGGCGGGACAGGGGACCCTCCGGCCAATTTTTTT. Protein product: CASSPGGTGDPPANFF. The full variable domain, in which reference TRBV7-9 and TRBJ1-4 provide the parts outside the CDR3, is DTGVSQNPRHKITKRGQNVTFRCDPISEHNRLYWYRQTLGQGPEFLTYFQNEAQLEKSRLLSDRFSAERPKGSFSTLEIQRTEQGDSAMYLCASSPGGTGDPPANFFGSGTQLSVL.

The chain has TRBV25-1 and TRBJ2-5; 7 bases are a match to TRBD2. The length of the CDR3 is 18 residues. With V trimmed by 7 bases and J by 0 bases, 17 bases remained unmatched. Germline loops: CDR1 MGHDK, CDR2 SYGVNS. The CDR3 reads CASTALASNLVNQETQYF. CDR3 in DNA: TGTGCCAGCACAGCACTAGCGTCGAACCTGGTTAACCAAGAGACCCAGTACTTC.

This clone was counted only a few times. V is TRBV13 and J is TRBJ2-1, with 7 nucleotides matching TRBD2. The germline CDR1 and CDR2 sequences are PRHDT and FYEKMQ (reference sequence). Trimming cost V 6 bases and J 6 bases; bases outside gene matches: 5. CDR3 size: 13 residues. The CDR3 loop is CASSKSSGNEQFF. CDR3 in DNA: TGTGCCAGCAGTAAATCTAGCGGCAATGAGCAGTTCTTC.

The CDR3 DNA is TGTGCCAGTAGGACAGTCTACCGGGACACTGAAGCTTTCTTT. This codes for CASRTVYRDTEAFF. The chain couples TRBV19 to TRBJ1-1, with D possibly matching TRBD1 (5 bases). Germline CDR1 is LNHDA and CDR2 is SQIVND (reference sequence). V gave up 6 bases and J gave up 3 bases, with 14 bases separating them. The CDR3 loop spans 14 amino acids.

This clone came up once. The V call is TRBV11-2, the J call TRBJ2-7; 10 nucleotides match TRBD1. Unmatched junction bases numbered 13, after V lost 2 bases and J lost 3 bases. The length of the CDR3 is 18 residues. The germline V gene encodes CDR1 SGHAT and CDR2 FQNNGV. The CDR3 loop is CASSLSHVMGQGFYEQYF. In DNA form, the CDR3 reads TGTGCCAGCAGCTTATCACATGTTATGGGACAGGGGTTCTACGAGCAGTACTTC. The full variable domain, with the rest looked up from reference TRBV11-2 and TRBJ2-7, is EAGVAQSPRYKIIEKRQSVAFWCNPISGHATLYWYQQILGQGPKLLIQFQNNGVVDDSQLPKDRFSAERLKGVDSTLKIQPAKLEDSAVYLCASSLSHVMGQGFYEQYFGPGTRLTVT.

This clone was recorded only once. The chain has TRBV9 and TRBJ2-1, with TRBD2 matching 7 bases. CDR1 is SGDLS and CDR2 is YYNGEE in the germline V gene. The CDR3 covers 16 residues. Germline trimming cut 0 bases from V and 5 bases from J; bases unmatched to any gene: 8. Here the CDR3 reads CASSVEALAFNNEQFF. CDR3 nucleotide sequence: TGTGCCAGCAGCGTAGAGGCACTAGCGTTCAACAATGAGCAGTTCTTC. Based on the CDR3 plus reference TRBV9 and TRBJ2-1, the full variable domain is DSGVTQTPKHLITATGQRVTLRCSPRSGDLSVYWYQQSLDQGLQFLIQYYNGEERAKGNILERFSAQQFPDLHSELNLSSLELGDSALYFCASSVEALAFNNEQFFGPGTRLTVL.

This clone was counted a few times. The chain recombines TRBV6-5 with TRBJ2-5; D is perhaps TRBD2 (5 bases). Trimming stripped 2 bases from V and 5 bases from J, with 9 bases between. CDR1 MNHEY and CDR2 SVGAGI come from the germline V gene. CDR3 length equals 13 residues. CDR3 nucleotides: TGTGCCAGCAGTTACGAGGGCTCGGAGACCCAGTACTTC. Amino acids: CASSYEGSETQYF.

The sample holds one count of this clone. The CDR3 DNA reads as TGTGCCAGCAGTTCCCTCTCAGGGTCGGCGAACACTGAAGCTTTCTTT. Translated, it gives CASSSLSGSANTEAFF. The chain is built from TRBV28 and TRBJ1-1; maybe TRBD1 (5 bases). V lost 4 bases, J lost 1 base, and 16 bases lay in between. The CDR3 is 16 residues long. Germline-derived CDR1 and CDR2 are MDHEN and SYDVKM.

The chain recombines TRBV2 with TRBJ2-5; D is uncertain. Germline V lookup: CDR1 SNHLY, CDR2 FYNNEI. The V end was cut by 1 base, the J end by 1 base, with 7 bases between. This CDR3 has 14 amino acids. The CDR3 reads CASSEVVAQETQYF. In DNA, the CDR3 is TGTGCCAGCAGTGAAGTCGTAGCCCAAGAGACCCAGTACTTC.